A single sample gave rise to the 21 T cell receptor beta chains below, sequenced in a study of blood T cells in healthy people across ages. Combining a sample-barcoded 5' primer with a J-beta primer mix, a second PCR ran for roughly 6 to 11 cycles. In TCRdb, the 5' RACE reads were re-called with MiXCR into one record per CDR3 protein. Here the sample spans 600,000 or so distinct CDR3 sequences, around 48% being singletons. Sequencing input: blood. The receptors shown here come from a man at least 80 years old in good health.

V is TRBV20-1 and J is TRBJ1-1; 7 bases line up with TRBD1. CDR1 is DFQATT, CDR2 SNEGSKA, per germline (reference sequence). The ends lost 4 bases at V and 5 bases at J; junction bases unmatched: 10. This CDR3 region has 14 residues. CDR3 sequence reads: CSAIGTAVRTEAFF. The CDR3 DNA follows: TGCAGTGCTATTGGGACAGCGGTGAGGACTGAAGCTTTCTTT.

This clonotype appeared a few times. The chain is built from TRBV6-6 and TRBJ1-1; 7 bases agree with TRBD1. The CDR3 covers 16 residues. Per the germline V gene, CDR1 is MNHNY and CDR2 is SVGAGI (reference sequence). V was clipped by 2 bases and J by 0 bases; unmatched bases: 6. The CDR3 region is CASSYGQVPLNTEAFF. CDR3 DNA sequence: TGTGCCAGCAGTTACGGACAGGTCCCCTTGAACACTGAAGCTTTCTTT.

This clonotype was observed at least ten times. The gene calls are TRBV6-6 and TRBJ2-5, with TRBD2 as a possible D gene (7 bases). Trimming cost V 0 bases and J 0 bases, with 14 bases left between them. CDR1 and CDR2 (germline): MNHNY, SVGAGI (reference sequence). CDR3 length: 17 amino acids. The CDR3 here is CASSYSYRGGYQETQYF. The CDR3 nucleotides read TGTGCCAGCAGTTACTCGTATAGGGGGGGGTACCAAGAGACCCAGTACTTC.

This chain's CDR3 is CASSYVASPNTEAFF. DNA for the CDR3: TGTGCCAGCAGTTACGTCGCCTCACCGAACACTGAAGCTTTCTTT. The chain has TRBV6-5 and TRBJ1-1, with no clear D. This CDR3 is 15 amino acids long. Germline values: CDR1 MNHEY, CDR2 SVGAGI. Trimming stripped 2 bases from V and 1 base from J, with 11 bases between.

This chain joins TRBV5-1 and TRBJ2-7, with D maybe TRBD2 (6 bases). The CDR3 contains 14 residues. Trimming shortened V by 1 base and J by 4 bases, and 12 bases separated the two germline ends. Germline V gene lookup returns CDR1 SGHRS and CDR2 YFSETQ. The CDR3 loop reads CASSLFPSVYEQYF. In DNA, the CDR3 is TGCGCCAGCAGCTTGTTCCCTAGCGTGTACGAGCAGTACTTC.

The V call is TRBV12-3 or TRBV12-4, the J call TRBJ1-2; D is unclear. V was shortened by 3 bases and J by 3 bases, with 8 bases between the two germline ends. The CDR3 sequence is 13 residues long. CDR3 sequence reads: CASSFVAHYGYTF. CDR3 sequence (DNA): TGTGCCAGCAGTTTTGTCGCGCACTATGGCTACACCTTC.

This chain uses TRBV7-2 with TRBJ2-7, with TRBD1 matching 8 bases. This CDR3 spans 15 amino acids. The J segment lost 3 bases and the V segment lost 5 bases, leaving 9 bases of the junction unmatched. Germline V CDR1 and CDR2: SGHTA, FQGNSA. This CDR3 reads CASSIDRGLIYEQYF. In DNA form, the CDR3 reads TGTGCCAGCAGCATCGACAGGGGCCTAATCTACGAGCAGTACTTC.

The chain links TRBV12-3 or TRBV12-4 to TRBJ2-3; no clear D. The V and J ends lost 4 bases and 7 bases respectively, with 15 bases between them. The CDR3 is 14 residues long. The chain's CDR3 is CASSSSGRGHTQYF. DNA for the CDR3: TGTGCCAGCAGTTCCTCGGGTAGAGGTCATACGCAGTATTTT.

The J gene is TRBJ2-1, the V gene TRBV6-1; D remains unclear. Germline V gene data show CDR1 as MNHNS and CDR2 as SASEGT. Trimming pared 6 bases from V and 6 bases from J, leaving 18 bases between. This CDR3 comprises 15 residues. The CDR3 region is CASRKFSASVNEQFF. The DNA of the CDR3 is TGTGCCAGCAGAAAGTTCTCCGCGTCCGTCAATGAGCAGTTCTTC.

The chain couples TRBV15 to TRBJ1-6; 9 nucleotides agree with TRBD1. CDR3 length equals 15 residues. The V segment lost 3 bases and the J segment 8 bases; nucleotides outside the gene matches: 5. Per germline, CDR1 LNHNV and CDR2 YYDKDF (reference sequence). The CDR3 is CATSRGQGGDSPLHF. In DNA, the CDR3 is TGTGCCACCAGCAGGGGACAGGGCGGGGATTCACCCCTCCACTTT.

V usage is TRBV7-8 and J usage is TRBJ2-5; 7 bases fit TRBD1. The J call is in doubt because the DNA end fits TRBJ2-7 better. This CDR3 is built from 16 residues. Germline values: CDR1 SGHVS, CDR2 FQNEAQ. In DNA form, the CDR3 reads TGTGCCAGCAGCCCAGGGGGAAGGCAAAGGCATTACGAGCAGTACTTC. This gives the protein CASSPGGRQRHYEQYF.

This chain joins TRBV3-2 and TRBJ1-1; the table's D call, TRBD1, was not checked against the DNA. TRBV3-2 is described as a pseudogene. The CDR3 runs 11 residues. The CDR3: CASSQADRAFF. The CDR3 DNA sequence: TGTGCCAGCAGCCAAGCGGACAGGGCTTTCTTT.

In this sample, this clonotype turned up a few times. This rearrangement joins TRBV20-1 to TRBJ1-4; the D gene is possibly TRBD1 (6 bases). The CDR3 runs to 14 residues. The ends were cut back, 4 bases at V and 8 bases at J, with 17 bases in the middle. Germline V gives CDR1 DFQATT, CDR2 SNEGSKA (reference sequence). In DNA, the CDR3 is TGCAGTGCTACCTCGGGGGGCGCTGGCGAAAAACTGTTTTTT. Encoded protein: CSATSGGAGEKLFF.

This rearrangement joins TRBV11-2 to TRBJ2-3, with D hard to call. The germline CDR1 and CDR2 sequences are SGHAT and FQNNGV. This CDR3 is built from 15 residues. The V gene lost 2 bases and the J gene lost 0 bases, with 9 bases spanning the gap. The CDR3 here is CASSLNGLSTDTQYF. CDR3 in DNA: TGTGCCAGCAGCTTAAACGGGCTAAGCACAGATACGCAGTATTTT.

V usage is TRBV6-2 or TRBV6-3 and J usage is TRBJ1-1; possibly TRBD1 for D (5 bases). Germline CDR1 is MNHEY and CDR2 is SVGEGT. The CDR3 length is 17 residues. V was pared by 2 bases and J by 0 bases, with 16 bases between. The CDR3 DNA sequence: TGTGCCAGCAGTTACCCTACAACAGGATTGATGAACACTGAAGCTTTCTTT. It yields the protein CASSYPTTGLMNTEAFF.

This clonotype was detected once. CDR3: CSAPGQKAETQYF. As DNA, the CDR3 is TGCAGTGCCCCGGGCCAAAAGGCAGAGACCCAGTACTTC. This chain links TRBV20-1 with TRBJ2-5; no clear D gene. The germline V gene encodes CDR1 DFQATT and CDR2 SNEGSKA (reference sequence). V gave up 6 bases and J gave up 4 bases, with 15 bases separating them. This CDR3 has 13 amino acids.

CDR3 coding DNA: TGTGCCAGCAGCTTCGGACAGACGCCCACCTATGGCTACACCTTC. Its protein product is CASSFGQTPTYGYTF. The J gene is TRBJ1-2, the V gene TRBV7-2; D might be TRBD1 (6 bases). Per germline, CDR1 SGHTA and CDR2 FQGNSA. The germline V and J ends were trimmed by 3 bases and 4 bases, with 15 bases remaining between them. This CDR3 spans 15 amino acids.

The chain's CDR3 is CAISPGTSGSRQYF. In DNA form, the CDR3 reads TGTGCCATCAGCCCCGGGACTAGCGGGAGTCGACAGTACTTC. The V and J genes are TRBV10-3 and TRBJ2-5; 14 bases fit TRBD2. V was pared by 6 bases and J by 11 bases, with 8 bases of the junction left unmatched. This CDR3 spans 14 amino acids. CDR1 and CDR2 from the germline V gene are ENHRY and SYGVKD.

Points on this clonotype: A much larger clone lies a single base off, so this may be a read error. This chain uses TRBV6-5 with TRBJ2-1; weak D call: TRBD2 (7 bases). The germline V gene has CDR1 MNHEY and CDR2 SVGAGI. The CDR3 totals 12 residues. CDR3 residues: CVSSRGGGEQFF. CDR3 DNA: TGTGTCAGCAGTAGGGGGGGAGGTGAGCAGTTCTTC.

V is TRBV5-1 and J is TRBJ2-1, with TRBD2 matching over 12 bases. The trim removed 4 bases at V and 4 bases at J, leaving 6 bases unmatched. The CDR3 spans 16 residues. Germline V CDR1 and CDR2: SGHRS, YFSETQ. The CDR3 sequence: CASSLTGTSGYNEQFF. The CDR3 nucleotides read TGCGCCAGCAGCCTAACCGGGACTAGCGGGTACAATGAGCAGTTCTTC.

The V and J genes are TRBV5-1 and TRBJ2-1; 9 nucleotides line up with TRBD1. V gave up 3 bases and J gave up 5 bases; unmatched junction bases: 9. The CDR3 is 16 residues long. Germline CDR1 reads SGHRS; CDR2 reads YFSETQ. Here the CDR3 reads CASSWTGTGTNNEQFF. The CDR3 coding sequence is TGCGCCAGCAGCTGGACCGGGACAGGGACCAACAATGAGCAGTTCTTC.